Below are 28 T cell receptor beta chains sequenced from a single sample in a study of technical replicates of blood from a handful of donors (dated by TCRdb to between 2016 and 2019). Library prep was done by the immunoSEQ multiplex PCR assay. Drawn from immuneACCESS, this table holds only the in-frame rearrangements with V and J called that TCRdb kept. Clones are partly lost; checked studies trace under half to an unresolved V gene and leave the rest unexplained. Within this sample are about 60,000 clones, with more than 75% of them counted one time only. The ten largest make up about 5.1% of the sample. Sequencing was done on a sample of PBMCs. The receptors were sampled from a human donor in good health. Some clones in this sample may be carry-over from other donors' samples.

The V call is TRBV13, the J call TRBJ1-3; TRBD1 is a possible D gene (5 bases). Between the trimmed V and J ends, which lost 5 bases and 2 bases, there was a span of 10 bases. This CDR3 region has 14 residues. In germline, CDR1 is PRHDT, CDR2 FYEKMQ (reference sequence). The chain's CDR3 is CASSAREAGNTIYF. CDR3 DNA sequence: TGTGCCAGCAGCGCCAGGGAGGCTGGAAACACCATATATTTT.

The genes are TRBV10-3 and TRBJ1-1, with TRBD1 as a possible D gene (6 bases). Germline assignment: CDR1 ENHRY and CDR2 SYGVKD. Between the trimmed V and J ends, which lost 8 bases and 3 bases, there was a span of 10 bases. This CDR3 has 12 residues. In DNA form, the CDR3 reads TGTGCCATCGGGGGGGGCTACACTGAAGCTTTCTTT. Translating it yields CAIGGGYTEAFF.

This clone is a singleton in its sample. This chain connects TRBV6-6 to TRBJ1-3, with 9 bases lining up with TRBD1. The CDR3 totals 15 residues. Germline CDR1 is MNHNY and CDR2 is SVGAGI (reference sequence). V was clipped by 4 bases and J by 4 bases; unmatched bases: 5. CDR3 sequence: CASSFGQGQGNTIYF. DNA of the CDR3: TGTGCCAGCAGTTTTGGACAGGGGCAAGGAAACACCATATATTTT.

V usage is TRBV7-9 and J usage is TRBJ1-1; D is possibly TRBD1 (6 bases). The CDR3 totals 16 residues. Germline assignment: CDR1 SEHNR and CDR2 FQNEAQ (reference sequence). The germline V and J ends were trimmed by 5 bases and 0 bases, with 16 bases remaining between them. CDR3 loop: CASSGRPQGLNTEAFF. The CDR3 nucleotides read TGTGCCAGCAGCGGCCGTCCACAGGGTCTGAACACTGAAGCTTTCTTT.

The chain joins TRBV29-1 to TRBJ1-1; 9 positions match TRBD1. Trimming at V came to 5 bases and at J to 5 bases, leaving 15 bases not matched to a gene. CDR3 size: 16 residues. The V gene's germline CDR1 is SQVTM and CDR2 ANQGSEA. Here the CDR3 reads CSVRTSGETGGTEAFF. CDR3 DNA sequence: TGCAGCGTTAGAACCAGCGGAGAGACAGGGGGAACTGAAGCTTTCTTT.

CDR3 in amino acids: CASLWQGYTDTQYF. CDR3 DNA: TGTGCCAGTCTTTGGCAGGGGTACACAGATACGCAGTATTTT. The chain employs TRBV6-1 and TRBJ2-3; D may be TRBD1 (6 bases). CDR3 length: 14 amino acids. Deletions cut 9 bases from V and 2 bases from J, with 15 bases between. From germline, CDR1 is MNHNS and CDR2 SASEGT.

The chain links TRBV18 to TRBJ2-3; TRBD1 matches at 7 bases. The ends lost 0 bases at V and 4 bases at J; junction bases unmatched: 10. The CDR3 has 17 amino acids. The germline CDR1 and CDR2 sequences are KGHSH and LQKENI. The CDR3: CASSPPRRQGRADTQYF. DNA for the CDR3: TGTGCCAGCTCACCACCGAGGAGACAGGGAAGAGCAGATACGCAGTATTTT.

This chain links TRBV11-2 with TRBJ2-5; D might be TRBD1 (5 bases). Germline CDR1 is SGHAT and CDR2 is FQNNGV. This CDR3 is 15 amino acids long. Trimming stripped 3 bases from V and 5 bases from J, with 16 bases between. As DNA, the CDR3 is TGTGCCAGCAGCTTTGGTAGCTCTAAGGGGGAGACCCAGTACTTC. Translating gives CASSFGSSKGETQYF.

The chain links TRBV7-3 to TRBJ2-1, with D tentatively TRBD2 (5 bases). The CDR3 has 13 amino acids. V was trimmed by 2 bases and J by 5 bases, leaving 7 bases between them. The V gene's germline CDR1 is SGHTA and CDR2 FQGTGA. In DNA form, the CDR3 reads TGTGCCAGCAGCTTATGGGAGAACAATGAGCAGTTCTTC. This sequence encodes CASSLWENNEQFF.

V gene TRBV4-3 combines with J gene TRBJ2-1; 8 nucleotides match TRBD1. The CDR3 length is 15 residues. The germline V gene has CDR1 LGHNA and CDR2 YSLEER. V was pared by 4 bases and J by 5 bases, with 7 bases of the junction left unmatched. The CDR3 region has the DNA TGCGCCAGCAGCCCGGACAGGGCAAAACACAATGAGCAGTTCTTC. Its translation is CASSPDRAKHNEQFF.

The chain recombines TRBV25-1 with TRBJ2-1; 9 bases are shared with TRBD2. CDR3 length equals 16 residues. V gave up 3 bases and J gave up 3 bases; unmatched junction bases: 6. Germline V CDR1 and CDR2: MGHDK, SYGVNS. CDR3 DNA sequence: TGTGCCAGCAGTGATCCTAGCGGGGTTTTCTACAATGAGCAGTTCTTC. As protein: CASSDPSGVFYNEQFF.

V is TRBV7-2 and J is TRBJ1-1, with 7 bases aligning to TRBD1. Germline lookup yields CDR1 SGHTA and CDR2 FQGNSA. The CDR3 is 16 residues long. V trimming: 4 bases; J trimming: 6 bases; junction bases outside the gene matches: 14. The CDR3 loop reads CASSSSRGRTGSEAFF. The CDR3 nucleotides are TGTGCCAGCAGCTCTAGCAGGGGTAGGACAGGCTCTGAAGCTTTCTTT.

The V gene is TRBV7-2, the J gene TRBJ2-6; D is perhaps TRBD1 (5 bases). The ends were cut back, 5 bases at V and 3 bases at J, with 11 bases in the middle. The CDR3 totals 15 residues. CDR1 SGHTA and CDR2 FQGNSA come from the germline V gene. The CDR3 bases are TGTGCCAGCAGCCCCGGACATTTTGGGGCCAACGTCCTGACTTTC. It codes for CASSPGHFGANVLTF. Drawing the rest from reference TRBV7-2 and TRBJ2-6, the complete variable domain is GAGVSQSPSNKVTEKGKDVELRCDPISGHTALYWYRQSLGQGLEFLIYFQGNSAPDKSGLPSDRFSAERTGGSVSTLTIQRTQQEDSAVYLCASSPGHFGANVLTFGAGSRLTVL.

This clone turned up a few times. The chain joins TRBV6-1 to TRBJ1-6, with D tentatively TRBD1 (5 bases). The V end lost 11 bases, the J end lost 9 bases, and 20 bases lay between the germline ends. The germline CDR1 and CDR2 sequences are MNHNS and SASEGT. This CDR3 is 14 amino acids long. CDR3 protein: CASDDTGGGSPLHF. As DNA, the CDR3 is TGTGCCTCCGACGACACGGGGGGTGGTTCACCCCTCCACTTT.

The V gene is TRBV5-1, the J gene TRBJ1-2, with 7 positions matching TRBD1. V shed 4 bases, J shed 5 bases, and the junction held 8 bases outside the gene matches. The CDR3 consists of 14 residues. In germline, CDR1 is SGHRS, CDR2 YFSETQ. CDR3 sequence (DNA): TGCGCCAGCAGCCTGACCGGACAGGAGTATGGCTACACCTTC. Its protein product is CASSLTGQEYGYTF. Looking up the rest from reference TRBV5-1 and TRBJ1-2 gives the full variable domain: KAGVTQTPRYLIKTRGQQVTLSCSPISGHRSVSWYQQTPGQGLQFLFEYFSETQRNKGNFPGRFSGRQFSNSRSEMNVSTLELGDSALYLCASSLTGQEYGYTFGSGTRLTVV.

The CDR3 region is CASSQDLAGVSGELFF. Here the CDR3 DNA reads TGTGCCAGCAGCCAAGATCTAGCGGGAGTGTCCGGGGAGCTGTTTTTT. The chain has TRBV4-2 and TRBJ2-2, with 10 nucleotides matching TRBD2. The CDR3 consists of 16 residues. The V and J ends lost 0 bases and 6 bases, in that order; junction bases with no gene match: 4. Germline CDR1 LGHNA, CDR2 YNFKEQ.

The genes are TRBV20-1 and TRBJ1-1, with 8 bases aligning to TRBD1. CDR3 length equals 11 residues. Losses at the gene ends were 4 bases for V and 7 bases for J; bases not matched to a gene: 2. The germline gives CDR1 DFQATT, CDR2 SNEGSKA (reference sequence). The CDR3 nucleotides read TGCAGTGCTAAACAGGGGGGTGAAGCTTTCTTT. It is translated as CSAKQGGEAFF.

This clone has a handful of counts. For the CDR3, the DNA is TGTGCCTGGAGTAAGACTAGCGGGAGTCGGAATGAGCAGTTCTTC. Its translation is CAWSKTSGSRNEQFF. This rearrangement joins TRBV30 to TRBJ2-1; TRBD2 matches 12 bases. With V trimmed by 2 bases and J by 7 bases, 6 bases remained unmatched. Germline assignment: CDR1 GTSNPN and CDR2 SVGIG (reference sequence). This CDR3 has 15 residues.

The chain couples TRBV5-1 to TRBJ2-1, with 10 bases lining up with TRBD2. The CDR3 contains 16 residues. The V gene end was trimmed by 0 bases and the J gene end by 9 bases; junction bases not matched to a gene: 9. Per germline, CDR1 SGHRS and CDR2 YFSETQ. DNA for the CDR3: TGCGCCAGCAGCTTGGCTCGGGGGCTAGCGGGGGTTGAGCAGTTCTTC. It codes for CASSLARGLAGVEQFF.

The chain's CDR3 is CASSGGLVGELFF. CDR3 in DNA: TGTGCCAGCAGTGGCGGATTGGTCGGGGAGCTGTTTTTT. The genes are TRBV6-1 and TRBJ2-2; D unclear. The CDR3 is 13 residues long. The V gene lost 4 bases and the J gene lost 7 bases, with 10 bases spanning the gap. Germline V gene sequence: CDR1 MNHNS, CDR2 SASEGT.

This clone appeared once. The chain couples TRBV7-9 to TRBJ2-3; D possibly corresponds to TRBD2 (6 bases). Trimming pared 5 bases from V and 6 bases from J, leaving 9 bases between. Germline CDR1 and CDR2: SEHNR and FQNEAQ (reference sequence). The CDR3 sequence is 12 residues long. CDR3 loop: CASSPLADTQYF. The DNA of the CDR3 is TGTGCCAGCAGCCCGCTAGCGGATACGCAGTATTTT.

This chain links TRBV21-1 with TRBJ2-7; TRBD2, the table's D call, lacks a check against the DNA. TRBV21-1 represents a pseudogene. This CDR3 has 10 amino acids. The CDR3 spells CASSTREQYF. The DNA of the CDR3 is TGTGCCAGCAGCACCCGTGAGCAGTACTTC.

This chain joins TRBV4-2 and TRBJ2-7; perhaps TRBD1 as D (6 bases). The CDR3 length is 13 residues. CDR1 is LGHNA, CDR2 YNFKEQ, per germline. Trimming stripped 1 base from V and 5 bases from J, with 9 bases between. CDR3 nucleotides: TGTGCCAGCAGCCAAGGTACAGGGAACGAGCAGTACTTC. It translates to CASSQGTGNEQYF.

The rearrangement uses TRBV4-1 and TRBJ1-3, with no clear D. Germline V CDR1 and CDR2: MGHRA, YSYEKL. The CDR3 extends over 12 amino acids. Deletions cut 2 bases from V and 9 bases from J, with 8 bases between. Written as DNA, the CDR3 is TGCGCCAGCAGCCAAAATCTAGGCACCATATATTTT. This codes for CASSQNLGTIYF.

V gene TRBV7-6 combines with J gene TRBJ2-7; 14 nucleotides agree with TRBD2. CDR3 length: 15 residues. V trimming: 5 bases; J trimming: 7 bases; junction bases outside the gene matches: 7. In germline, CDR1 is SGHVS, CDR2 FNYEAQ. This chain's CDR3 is CASSMGLAGVREQYF. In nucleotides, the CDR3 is TGTGCCAGCAGCATGGGACTAGCGGGAGTACGAGAGCAGTACTTC. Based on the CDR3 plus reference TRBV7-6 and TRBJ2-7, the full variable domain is GAGVSQSPRYKVTKRGQDVALRCDPISGHVSLYWYRQALGQGPEFLTYFNYEAQQDKSGLPNDRFSAERPEGSISTLTIQRTEQRDSAMYRCASSMGLAGVREQYFGPGTRLTVT.

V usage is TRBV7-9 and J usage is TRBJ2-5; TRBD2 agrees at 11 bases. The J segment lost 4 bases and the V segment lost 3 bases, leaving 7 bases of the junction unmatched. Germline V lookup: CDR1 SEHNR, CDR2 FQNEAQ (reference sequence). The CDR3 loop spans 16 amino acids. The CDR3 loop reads CASSFNSGGARETQYF. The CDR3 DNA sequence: TGTGCCAGCAGCTTCAATAGCGGGGGGGCCAGAGAGACCCAGTACTTC.

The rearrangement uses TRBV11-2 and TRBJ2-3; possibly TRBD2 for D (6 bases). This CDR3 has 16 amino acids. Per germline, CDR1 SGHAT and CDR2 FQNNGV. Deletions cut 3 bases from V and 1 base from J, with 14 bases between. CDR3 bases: TGTGCCAGCAGCTTTCCCGGCGGACTACGCACAGATACGCAGTATTTT. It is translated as CASSFPGGLRTDTQYF.

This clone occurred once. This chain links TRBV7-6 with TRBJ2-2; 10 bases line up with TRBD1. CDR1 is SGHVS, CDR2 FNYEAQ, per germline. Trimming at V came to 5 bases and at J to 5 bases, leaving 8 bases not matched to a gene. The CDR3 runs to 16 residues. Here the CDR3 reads CASSPVPGQGTGELFF. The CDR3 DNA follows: TGTGCCAGCAGCCCAGTCCCGGGACAGGGGACCGGGGAGCTGTTTTTT. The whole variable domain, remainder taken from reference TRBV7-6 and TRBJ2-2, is GAGVSQSPRYKVTKRGQDVALRCDPISGHVSLYWYRQALGQGPEFLTYFNYEAQQDKSGLPNDRFSAERPEGSISTLTIQRTEQRDSAMYRCASSPVPGQGTGELFFGEGSRLTVL.